This T cell receptor (beta chain) originates from a study of metastatic and nonmetastatic thyroid tumors. For the study at large: The study looked at repertoires side by side in blood and in tumor or nodule tissue from malignant and benign thyroid patients. Points from the study as a whole: A significant increase in TCR beta diversity was reportedly seen in malignant thyroid tumors relative to benign nodules, in blood and tumor.

The entire patient cohort was treatment-naive prior to thyroid surgery. This clone was picked up a small number of times. The antigen remains undetermined. Per the study methods: Across clinicopathological groups, CDR3 differences served as the basis for building a distant-metastasis classifier for papillary thyroid cancer. TCRdb recomputed clones from the PCR reads via MiXCR. What appears here as the V and J calls and clone size reflects TCRdb's work, not the paper's. The repertoire holds roughly 16,000 clones, with roughly a fifth as singletons. The CDR3 length is 15 residues. The ends lost 3 bases at V and 3 bases at J; junction bases unmatched: 4.

This sequence joins TRBV12-3 or TRBV12-4 and TRBJ2-1, with 8 bases aligning to TRBD2. The sample comprised blood. The receptor was isolated from a female donor with papillary thyroid cancer or a benign thyroid nodule (not recorded which). Some clones in this sample may be carry-over from other donors' samples. The CDR3 nucleotides are TGTGCCAGCAGTTTTGGTAGCGGGGTCTACAATGAGCAGTTCTTC. Amino acids: CASSFGSGVYNEQFF.